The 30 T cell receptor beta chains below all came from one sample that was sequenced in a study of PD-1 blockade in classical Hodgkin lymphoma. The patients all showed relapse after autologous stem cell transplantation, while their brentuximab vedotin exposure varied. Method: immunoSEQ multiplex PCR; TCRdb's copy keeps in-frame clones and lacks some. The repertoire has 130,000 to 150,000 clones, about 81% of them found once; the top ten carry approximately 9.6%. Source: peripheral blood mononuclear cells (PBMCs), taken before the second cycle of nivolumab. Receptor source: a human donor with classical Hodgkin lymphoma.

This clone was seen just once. This CDR3 is CTSSQGAVKAKNIQYF. CDR3 coding DNA: TGCACCAGCAGCCAAGGGGCGGTGAAAGCCAAAAACATTCAGTACTTC. The chain has TRBV1 and TRBJ2-4. TRBV1 is a pseudogene segment. CDR3 size: 16 residues.

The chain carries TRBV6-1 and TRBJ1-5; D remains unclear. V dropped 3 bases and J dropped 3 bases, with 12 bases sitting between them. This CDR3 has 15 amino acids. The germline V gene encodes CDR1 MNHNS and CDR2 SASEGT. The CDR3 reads CASSDFGQFNQPQHF. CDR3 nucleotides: TGTGCCAGCAGTGACTTTGGGCAGTTCAATCAGCCCCAGCATTTT.

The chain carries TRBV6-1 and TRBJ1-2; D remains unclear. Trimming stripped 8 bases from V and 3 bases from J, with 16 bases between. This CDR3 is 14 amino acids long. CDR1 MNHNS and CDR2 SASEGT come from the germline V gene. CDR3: CASGGSTWDYGYTF. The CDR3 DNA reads TGTGCCAGCGGTGGTTCAACCTGGGACTATGGCTACACCTTC.

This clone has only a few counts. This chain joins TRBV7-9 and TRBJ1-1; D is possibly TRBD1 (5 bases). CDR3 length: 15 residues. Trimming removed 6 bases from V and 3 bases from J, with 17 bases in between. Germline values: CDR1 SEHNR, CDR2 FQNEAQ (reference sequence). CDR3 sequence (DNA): TGTGCCAGCAGGACGGGTCGGGGGGGTCACACTGAAGCTTTCTTT. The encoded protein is CASRTGRGGHTEAFF.

CDR3 in DNA: TGTGCCAGCAGCTCATTACCGGGACAGGGGACCTACAATGAGCAGTTCTTC. This gives the protein CASSSLPGQGTYNEQFF. V and J are TRBV11-2 and TRBJ2-1; TRBD1 matches 10 bases. This CDR3 is built from 17 residues. The germline gives CDR1 SGHAT, CDR2 FQNNGV. Trimming removed 4 bases from V and 2 bases from J; junction bases left unmatched: 8.

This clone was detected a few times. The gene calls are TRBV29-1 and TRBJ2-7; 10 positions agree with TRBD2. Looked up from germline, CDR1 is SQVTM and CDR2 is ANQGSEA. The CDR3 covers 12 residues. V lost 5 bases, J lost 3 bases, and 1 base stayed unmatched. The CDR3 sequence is CSVTSGNYEQYF. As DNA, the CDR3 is TGCAGCGTTACTAGCGGGAACTACGAGCAGTACTTC.

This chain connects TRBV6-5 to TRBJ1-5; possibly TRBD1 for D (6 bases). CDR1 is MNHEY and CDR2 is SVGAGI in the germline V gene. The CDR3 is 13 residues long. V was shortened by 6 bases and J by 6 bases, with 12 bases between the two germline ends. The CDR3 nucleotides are TGTGCCAGCAGACGCCAACAGGGTCAGCCCCAGCATTTT. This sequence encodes CASRRQQGQPQHF.

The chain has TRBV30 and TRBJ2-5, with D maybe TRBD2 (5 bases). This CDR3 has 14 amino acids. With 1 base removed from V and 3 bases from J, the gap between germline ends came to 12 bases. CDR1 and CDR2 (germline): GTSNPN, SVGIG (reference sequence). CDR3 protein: CAWSAWAGEETQYF. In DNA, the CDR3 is TGTGCCTGGAGTGCTTGGGCGGGCGAAGAGACCCAGTACTTC.

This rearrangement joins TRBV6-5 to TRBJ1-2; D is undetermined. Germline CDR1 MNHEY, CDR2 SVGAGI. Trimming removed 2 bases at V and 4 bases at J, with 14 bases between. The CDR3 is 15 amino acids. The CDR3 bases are TGTGCCAGCAGTTACGGAGCGCCCATTCGCTATGGCTACACCTTC. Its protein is CASSYGAPIRYGYTF.

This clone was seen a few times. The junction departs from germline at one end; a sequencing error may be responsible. The CDR3 nucleotides are TGTGCCATCAGGGAGTGGGAGACTGAAGCTTTCTTT. Amino acid sequence: CAIREWETEAFF. This chain uses TRBV10-3 with TRBJ1-1; no firm D call. Germline loops: CDR1 ENHRY, CDR2 SYGVKD. The CDR3 is 12 amino acids.

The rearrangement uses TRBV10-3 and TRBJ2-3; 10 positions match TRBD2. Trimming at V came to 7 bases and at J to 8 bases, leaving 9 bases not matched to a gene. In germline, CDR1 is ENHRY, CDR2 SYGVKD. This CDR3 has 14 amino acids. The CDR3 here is CAINPGLAIGTQYF. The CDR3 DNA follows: TGTGCCATCAACCCGGGACTAGCGATCGGTACGCAGTATTTT.

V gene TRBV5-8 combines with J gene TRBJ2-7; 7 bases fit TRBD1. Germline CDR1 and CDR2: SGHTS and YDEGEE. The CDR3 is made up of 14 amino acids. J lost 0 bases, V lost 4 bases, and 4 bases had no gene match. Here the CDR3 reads CASSPPGGSYEQYF. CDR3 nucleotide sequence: TGTGCCAGCAGCCCCCCAGGGGGCTCCTACGAGCAGTACTTC.

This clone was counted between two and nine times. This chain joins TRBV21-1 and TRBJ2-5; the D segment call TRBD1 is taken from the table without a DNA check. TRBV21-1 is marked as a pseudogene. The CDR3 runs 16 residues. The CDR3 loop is CASSKHSQKYQETQYF. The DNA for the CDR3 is TGTGCCAGCAGCAAACACAGTCAGAAGTACCAAGAGACCCAGTACTTC.

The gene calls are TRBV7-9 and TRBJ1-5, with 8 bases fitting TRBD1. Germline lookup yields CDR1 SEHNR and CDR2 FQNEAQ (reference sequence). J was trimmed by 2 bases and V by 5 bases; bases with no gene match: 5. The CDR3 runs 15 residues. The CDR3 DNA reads TGTGCCAGCAGCCCTGGACAGGGTGGCAATCAGCCCCAGCATTTT. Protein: CASSPGQGGNQPQHF.

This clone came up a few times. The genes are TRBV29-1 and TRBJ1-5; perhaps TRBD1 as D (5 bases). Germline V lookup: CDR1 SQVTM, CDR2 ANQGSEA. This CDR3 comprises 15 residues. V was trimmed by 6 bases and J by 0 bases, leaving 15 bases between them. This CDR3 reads CSVREGSSSNQPQHF. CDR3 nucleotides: TGCAGCGTCAGAGAGGGGTCTAGTAGCAATCAGCCCCAGCATTTT.

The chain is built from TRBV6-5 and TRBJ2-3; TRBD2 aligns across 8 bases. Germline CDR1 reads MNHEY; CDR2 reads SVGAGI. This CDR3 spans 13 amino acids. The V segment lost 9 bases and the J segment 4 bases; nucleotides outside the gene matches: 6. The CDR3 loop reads CASSSGNADTQYF. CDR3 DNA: TGTGCCAGTAGTAGCGGGAACGCAGATACGCAGTATTTT.

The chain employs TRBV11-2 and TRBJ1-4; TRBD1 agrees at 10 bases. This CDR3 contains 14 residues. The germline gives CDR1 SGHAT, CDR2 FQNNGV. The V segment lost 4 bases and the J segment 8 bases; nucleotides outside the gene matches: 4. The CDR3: CASSSGQGREKLFF. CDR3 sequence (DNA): TGTGCCAGCAGCTCGGGACAGGGGCGCGAAAAACTGTTTTTT.

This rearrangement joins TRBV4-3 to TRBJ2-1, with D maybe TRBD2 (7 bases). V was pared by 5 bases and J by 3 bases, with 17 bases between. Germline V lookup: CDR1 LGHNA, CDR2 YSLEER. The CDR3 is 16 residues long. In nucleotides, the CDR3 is TGCGCCAGCAGCGGGGGGCTAGCGGCAATCTACAATGAGCAGTTCTTC. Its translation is CASSGGLAAIYNEQFF.

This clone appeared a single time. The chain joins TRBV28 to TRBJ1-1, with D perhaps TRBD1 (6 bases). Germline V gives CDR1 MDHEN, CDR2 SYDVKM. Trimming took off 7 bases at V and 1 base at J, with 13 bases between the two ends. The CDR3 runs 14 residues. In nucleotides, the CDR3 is TGTGCCAGCATGGCCAGGGGTACGAACACTGAAGCTTTCTTT. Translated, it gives CASMARGTNTEAFF.

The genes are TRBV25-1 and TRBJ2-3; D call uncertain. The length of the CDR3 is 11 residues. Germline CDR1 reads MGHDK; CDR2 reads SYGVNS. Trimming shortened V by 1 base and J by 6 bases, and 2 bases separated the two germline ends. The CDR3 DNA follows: TGTGCCAGCAGTGAATTTGATACGCAGTATTTT. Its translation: CASSEFDTQYF. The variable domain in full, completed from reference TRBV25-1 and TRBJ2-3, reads EADIYQTPRYLVIGTGKKITLECSQTMGHDKMYWYQQDPGMELHLIHYSYGVNSTEKGDLSSESTVSRIRTEHFPLTLESARPSHTSQYLCASSEFDTQYFGPGTRLTVL.

The DNA of the CDR3 is TGTGCCAGTAGTATAATTTCGGGGACAGGTGTTGGGAGATTAGCCAAAAACATTCAGTACTTC. Translating it yields CASSIISGTGVGRLAKNIQYF. The chain joins TRBV19 to TRBJ2-4; TRBD1 matches at 8 bases. The germline V gene encodes CDR1 LNHDA and CDR2 SQIVND (reference sequence). Trimming removed 2 bases from V and 0 bases from J; junction bases left unmatched: 18. The CDR3 is 21 residues long.

This chain's CDR3 is CASSPSGGSYNEQFF. The DNA of the CDR3 is TGTGCCAGCAGCCCAAGTGGGGGCTCCTACAATGAGCAGTTCTTC. The chain joins TRBV9 to TRBJ2-1; either TRBD1 or TRBD2 may supply D (5 bases each). CDR3 length: 15 residues. Looked up from germline, CDR1 is SGDLS and CDR2 is YYNGEE. V lost 4 bases, J lost 0 bases, and 11 bases lay in between.

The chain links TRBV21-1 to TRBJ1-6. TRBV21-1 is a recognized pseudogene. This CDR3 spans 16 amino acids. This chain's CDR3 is CASSRGRSSYNSPLHF. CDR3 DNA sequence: TGTGCCAGCAGCCGAGGGAGGAGCTCCTATAATTCACCCCTCCACTTT.

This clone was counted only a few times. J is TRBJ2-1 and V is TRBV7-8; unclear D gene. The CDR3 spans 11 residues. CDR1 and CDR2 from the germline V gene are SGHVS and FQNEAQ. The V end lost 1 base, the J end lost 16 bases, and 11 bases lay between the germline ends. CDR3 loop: CASSLEGEAFF. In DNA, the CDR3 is TGTGCCAGCAGCTTAGAGGGTGAGGCCTTCTTC.

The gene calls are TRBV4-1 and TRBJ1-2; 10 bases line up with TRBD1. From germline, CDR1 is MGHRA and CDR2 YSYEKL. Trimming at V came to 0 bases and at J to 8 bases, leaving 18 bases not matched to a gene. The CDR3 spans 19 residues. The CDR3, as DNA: TGCGCCAGCAGCCAAGATAAGTACGGGACAGGGGATCCCAGGCGGGGCTACACCTTC. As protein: CASSQDKYGTGDPRRGYTF.

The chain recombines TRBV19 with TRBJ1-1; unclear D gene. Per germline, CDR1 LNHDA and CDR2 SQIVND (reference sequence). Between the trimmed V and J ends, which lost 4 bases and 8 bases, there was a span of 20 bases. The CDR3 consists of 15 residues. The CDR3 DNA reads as TGTGCCAGTAGTAATCTTGGTGGGTCTGGTTCGGAAGCTTTCTTT. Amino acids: CASSNLGGSGSEAFF.

This CDR3 is CASSLYWDNSPLHF. The CDR3 DNA reads as TGTGCCAGCAGCTTATATTGGGACAATTCACCCCTCCACTTT. This chain uses TRBV7-9 with TRBJ1-6; D may be TRBD1 (5 bases). The CDR3 spans 14 residues. The V gene's germline CDR1 is SEHNR and CDR2 FQNEAQ (reference sequence). Between the trimmed V and J ends, which lost 2 bases and 7 bases, there was a span of 9 bases.

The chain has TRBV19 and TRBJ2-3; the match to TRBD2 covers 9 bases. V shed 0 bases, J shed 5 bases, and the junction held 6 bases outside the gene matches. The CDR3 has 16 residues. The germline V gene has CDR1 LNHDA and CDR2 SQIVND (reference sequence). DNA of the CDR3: TGTGCCAGTAGTATAGATCCGGCGGGGGGGATAGATACGCAGTATTTT. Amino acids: CASSIDPAGGIDTQYF.

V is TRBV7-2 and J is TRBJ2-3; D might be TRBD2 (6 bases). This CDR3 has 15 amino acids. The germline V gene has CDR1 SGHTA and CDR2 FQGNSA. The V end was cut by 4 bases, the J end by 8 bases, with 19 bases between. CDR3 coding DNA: TGTGCCAGCAGCTACACCGGGACTGGCTCCCTTACGCAGTATTTT. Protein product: CASSYTGTGSLTQYF.

CDR3 amino acids: CASSLGVGGRWETQYF. CDR3 nucleotides: TGTGCCAGCAGCTTAGGCGTGGGAGGGCGCTGGGAGACCCAGTACTTC. The chain uses TRBV7-2 and TRBJ2-5; 7 bases align to TRBD2. The V gene's germline CDR1 is SGHTA and CDR2 FQGNSA. V lost 1 base, J lost 5 bases, and 10 bases stayed unmatched. CDR3 length equals 16 residues.